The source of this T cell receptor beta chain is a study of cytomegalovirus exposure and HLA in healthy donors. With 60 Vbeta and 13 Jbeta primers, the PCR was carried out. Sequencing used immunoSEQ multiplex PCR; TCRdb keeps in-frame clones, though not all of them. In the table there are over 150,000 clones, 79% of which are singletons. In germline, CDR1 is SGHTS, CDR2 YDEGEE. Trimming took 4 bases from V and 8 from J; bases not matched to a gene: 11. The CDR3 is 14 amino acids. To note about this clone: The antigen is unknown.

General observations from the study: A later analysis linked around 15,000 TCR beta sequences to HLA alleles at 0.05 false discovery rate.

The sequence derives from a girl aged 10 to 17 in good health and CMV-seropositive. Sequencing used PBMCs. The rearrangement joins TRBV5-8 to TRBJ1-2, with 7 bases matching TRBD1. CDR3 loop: CASSPADRVGGYTF. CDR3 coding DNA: TGTGCCAGCAGCCCCGCCGACAGGGTGGGAGGCTACACCTTC.